Sequencing of this T cell receptor beta chain was carried out in a study of Ad26.COV2.S vaccination and SARS-CoV-2 variants. Overall study: Donor was in the COV1001 Ad26.COV2.S trial arm. Intramuscular Ad26.COV2.S at 5x10^10 or 1x10^11 viral particles.

Germline V gene sequence: CDR1 SGDLS, CDR2 YYNGEE. Trimming cost V 3 bases and J 3 bases, with 16 bases left between them. CDR3 length equals 15 residues. TCRdb keeps only in-frame clones here, not all; method: immunoSEQ multiplex PCR. In the table there are hundreds of thousands of clones, around 86% of which are singletons. Points on this clone: The antigen is not known.

Stated treatment: some 19 received Ad26.COV2.S at low or high dose, single or two shots; about five received placebo; per-sample allocation not given. Day 63 after the first injection of vaccine or placebo was the sampling time. Overall study results and limits: There was reportedly substantial breadth in spike-specific CD8+ and CD4+ T cell responses after vaccination. Placebo recipients trailed vaccine recipients in spike-specific TCR breadth.

This clonotype was obtained from a person aged 18 to 59 who received the Ad26.COV2.S COVID-19 vaccine or a placebo. This chain uses TRBV9 with TRBJ2-7, with D perhaps matching TRBD1 (6 bases). The input for sequencing was peripheral blood, taken in a trial of Ad26.COV2.S vaccine versus placebo. CDR3 residues: CASSANPGQNYEQYF. CDR3 in DNA: TGTGCCAGCAGCGCAAACCCAGGACAGAACTACGAGCAGTACTTC. The full variable domain, with the rest looked up from reference TRBV9 and TRBJ2-7, is DSGVTQTPKHLITATGQRVTLRCSPRSGDLSVYWYQQSLDQGLQFLIQYYNGEERAKGNILERFSAQQFPDLHSELNLSSLELGDSALYFCASSANPGQNYEQYFGPGTRLTVT.